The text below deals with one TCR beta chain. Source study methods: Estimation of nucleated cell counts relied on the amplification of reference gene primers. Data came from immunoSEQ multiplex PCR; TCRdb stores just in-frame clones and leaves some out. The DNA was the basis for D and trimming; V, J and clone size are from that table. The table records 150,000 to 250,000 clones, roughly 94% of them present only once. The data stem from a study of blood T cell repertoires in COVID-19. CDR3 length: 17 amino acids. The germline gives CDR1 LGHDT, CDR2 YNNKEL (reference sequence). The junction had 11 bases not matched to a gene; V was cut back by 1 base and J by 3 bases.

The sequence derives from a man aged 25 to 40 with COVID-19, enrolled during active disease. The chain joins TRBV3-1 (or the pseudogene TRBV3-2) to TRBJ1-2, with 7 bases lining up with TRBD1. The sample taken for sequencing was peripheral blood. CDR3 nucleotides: TGTGCCAGCAGCCAAGTTGTAATAGCAGGGACAGACTATGGCTACACCTTC. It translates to CASSQVVIAGTDYGYTF.